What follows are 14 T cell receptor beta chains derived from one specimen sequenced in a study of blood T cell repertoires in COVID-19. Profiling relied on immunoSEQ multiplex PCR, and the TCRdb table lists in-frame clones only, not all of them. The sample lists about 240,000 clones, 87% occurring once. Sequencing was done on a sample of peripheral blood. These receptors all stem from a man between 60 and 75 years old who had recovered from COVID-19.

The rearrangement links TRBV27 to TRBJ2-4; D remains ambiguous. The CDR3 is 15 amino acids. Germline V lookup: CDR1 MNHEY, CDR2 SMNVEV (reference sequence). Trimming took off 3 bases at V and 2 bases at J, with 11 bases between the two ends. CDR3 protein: CASSFLSSTKNIQYF. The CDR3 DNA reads TGTGCCAGCAGTTTTCTAAGCTCTACCAAAAACATTCAGTACTTC.

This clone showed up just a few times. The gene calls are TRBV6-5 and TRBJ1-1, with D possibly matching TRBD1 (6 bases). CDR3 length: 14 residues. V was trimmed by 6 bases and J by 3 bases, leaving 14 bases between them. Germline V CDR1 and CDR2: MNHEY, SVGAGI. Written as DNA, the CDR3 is TGTGCCAGCAGACTAGGGGGAAGGTACACTGAAGCTTTCTTT. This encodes CASRLGGRYTEAFF.

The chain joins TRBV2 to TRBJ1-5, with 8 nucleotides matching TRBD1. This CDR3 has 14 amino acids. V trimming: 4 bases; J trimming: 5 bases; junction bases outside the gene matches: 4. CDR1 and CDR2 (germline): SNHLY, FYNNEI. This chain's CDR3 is CASSADRGDQPQHF. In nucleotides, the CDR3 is TGTGCCAGCAGTGCCGACAGGGGAGATCAGCCCCAGCATTTT.

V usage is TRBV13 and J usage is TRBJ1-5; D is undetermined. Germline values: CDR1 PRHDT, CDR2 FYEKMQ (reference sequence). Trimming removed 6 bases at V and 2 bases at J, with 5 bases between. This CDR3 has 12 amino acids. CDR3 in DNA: TGTGCCAGCAGGCGGGGCAATCAGCCCCAGCATTTT. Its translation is CASRRGNQPQHF.

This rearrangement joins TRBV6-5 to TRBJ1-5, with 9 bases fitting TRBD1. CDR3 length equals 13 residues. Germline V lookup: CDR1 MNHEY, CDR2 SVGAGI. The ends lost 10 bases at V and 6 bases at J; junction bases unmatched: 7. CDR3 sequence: CATGQGPGQPQHF. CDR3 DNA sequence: TGTGCCACCGGACAGGGGCCAGGTCAGCCCCAGCATTTT.

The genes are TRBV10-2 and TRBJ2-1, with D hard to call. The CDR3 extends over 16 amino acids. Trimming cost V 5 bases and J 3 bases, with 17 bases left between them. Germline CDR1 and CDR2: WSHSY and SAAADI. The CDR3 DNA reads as TGCGCCAGCAGTTCAGACCCACCCGGAGTCTACAATGAGCAGTTCTTC. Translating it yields CASSSDPPGVYNEQFF.

The CDR3 reads CASSQKADREYEQYF. The CDR3 DNA sequence: TGTGCCAGCAGCCAAAAGGCCGACAGGGAATACGAGCAGTACTTC. The rearrangement uses TRBV3-1 (or the pseudogene TRBV3-2) and TRBJ2-7; 7 positions match TRBD1. The CDR3 runs to 15 residues. The trim removed 2 bases at V and 4 bases at J, leaving 8 bases unmatched. In germline, CDR1 is LGHDT, CDR2 YNNKEL (reference sequence).

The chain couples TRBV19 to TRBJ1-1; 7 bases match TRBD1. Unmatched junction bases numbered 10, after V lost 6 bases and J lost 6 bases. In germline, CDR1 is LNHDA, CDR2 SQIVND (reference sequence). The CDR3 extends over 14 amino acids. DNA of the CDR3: TGTGCCAGTAGACCCAGGGGGAAGGGCGCTGAAGCTTTCTTT. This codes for CASRPRGKGAEAFF.

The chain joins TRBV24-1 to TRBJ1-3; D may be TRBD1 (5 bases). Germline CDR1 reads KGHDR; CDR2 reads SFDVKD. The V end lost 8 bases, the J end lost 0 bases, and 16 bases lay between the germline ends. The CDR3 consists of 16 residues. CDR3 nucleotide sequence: TGTGCCACCACCCTCCAGGAAGGGGTCTCTGGAAACACCATATATTTT. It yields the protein CATTLQEGVSGNTIYF.

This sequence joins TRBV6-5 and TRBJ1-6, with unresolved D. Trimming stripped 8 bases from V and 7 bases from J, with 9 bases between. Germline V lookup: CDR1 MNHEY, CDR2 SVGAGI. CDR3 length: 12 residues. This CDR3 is CASGRTNSPLHF. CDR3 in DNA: TGTGCCAGCGGCAGAACGAATTCACCCCTCCACTTT.

The CDR3 region has the DNA TGTGCCTGGTCCGGGACAGCATCTACGAGGCAGTACTTC. Translating it yields CAWSGTASTRQYF. The chain uses TRBV30 and TRBJ2-7, with 7 nucleotides matching TRBD1. J lost 9 bases, V lost 5 bases, and 13 bases had no gene match. Germline V gene lookup returns CDR1 GTSNPN and CDR2 SVGIG (reference sequence). The CDR3 is 13 amino acids.

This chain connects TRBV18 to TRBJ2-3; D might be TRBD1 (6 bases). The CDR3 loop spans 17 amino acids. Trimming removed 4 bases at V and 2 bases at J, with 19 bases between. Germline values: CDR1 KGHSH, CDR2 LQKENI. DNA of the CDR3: TGTGCCAGCTCACGTGATGGGACAACACAAATCACAGATACGCAGTATTTT. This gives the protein CASSRDGTTQITDTQYF.

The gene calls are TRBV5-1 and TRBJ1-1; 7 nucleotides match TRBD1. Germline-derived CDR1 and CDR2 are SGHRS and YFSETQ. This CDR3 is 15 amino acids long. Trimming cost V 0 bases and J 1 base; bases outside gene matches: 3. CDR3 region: CASSLGRGRNTEAFF. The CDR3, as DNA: TGCGCCAGCAGCTTGGGGAGGGGGCGGAACACTGAAGCTTTCTTT. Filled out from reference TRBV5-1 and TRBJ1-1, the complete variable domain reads KAGVTQTPRYLIKTRGQQVTLSCSPISGHRSVSWYQQTPGQGLQFLFEYFSETQRNKGNFPGRFSGRQFSNSRSEMNVSTLELGDSALYLCASSLGRGRNTEAFFGQGTRLTVV.

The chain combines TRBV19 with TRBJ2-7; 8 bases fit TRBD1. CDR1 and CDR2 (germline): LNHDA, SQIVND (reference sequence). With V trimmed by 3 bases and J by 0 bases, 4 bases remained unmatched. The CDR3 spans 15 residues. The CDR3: CASSIGGTGSYEQYF. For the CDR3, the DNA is TGTGCCAGTAGTATTGGTGGGACAGGCTCCTACGAGCAGTACTTC.